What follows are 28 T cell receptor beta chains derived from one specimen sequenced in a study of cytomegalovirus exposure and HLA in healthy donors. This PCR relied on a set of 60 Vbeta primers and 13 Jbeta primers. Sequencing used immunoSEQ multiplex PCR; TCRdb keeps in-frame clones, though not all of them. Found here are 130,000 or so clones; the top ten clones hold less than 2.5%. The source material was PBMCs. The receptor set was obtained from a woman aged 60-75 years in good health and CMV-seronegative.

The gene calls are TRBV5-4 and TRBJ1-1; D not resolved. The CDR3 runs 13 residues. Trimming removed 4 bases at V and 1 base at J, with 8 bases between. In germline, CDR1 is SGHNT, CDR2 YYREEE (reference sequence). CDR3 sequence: CASSIQENTEAFF. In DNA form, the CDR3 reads TGTGCCAGCAGCATTCAGGAGAACACTGAAGCTTTCTTT.

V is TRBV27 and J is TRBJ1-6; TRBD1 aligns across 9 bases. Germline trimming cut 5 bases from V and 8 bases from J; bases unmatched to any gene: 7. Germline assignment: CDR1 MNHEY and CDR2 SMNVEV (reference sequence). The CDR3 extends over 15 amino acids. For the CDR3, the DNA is TGTGCCAGCAGTCCGCGGACAGGGGTGGATTCACCCCTCCACTTT. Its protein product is CASSPRTGVDSPLHF.

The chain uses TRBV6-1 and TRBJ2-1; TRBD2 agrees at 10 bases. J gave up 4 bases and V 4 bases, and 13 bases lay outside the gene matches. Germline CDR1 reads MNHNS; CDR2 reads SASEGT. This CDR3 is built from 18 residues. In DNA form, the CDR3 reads TGTGCCAGCAGTGGGGGGAGACCGGGACTAGCGAGATACAATGAGCAGTTCTTC. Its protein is CASSGGRPGLARYNEQFF.

The CDR3 loop reads CASRSGTGNFYGYTF. The CDR3 DNA reads TGTGCCAGCAGGTCCGGGACAGGGAACTTCTATGGCTACACCTTC. The genes are TRBV28 and TRBJ1-2; 9 nucleotides align to TRBD1. This CDR3 has 15 amino acids. V lost 6 bases to trimming and J lost 4 bases; unmatched junction nucleotides: 9. Germline CDR1 and CDR2: MDHEN and SYDVKM.

The DNA of the CDR3 is TGTGCCAGTAGTACCTGGCGGGTCTCTGGAAACACCATATATTTT. Translating it yields CASSTWRVSGNTIYF. This chain links TRBV19 with TRBJ1-3; no reliable D call. Germline V gene sequence: CDR1 LNHDA, CDR2 SQIVND (reference sequence). Trimming removed 4 bases at V and 0 bases at J, with 10 bases between. The CDR3 length is 15 residues. The complete variable domain, with remaining parts taken from reference TRBV19 and TRBJ1-3, reads DGGITQSPKYLFRKEGQNVTLSCEQNLNHDAMYWYRQDPGQGLRLIYYSQIVNDFQKGDIAEGYSVSREKKESFPLTVTSAQKNPTAFYLCASSTWRVSGNTIYFGEGSWLTVV.

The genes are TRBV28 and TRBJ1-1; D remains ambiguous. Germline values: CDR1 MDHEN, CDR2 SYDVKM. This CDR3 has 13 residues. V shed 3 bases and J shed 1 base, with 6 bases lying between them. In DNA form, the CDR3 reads TGTGCCAGCAGTTTGGTGAGGAACACTGAAGCTTTCTTT. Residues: CASSLVRNTEAFF.

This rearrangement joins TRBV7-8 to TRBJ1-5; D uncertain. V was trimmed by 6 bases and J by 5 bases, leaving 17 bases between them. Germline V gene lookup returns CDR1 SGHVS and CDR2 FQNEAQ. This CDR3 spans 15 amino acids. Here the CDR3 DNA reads TGTGCCAGCAGATCGTCCGAGGAATCATATCAGCCCCAGCATTTT. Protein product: CASRSSEESYQPQHF.

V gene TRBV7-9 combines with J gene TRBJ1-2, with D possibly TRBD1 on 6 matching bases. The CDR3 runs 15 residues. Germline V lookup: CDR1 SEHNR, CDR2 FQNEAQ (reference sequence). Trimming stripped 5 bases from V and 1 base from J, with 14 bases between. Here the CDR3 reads CASSPRDNYNYGYTF. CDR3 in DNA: TGTGCCAGCAGCCCTCGGGACAACTATAACTATGGCTACACCTTC.

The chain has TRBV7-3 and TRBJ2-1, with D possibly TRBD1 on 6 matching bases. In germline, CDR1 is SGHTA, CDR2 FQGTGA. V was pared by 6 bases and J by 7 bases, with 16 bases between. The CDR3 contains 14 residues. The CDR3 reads CASSRGGSVNEQFF. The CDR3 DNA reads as TGTGCCAGCAGTCGAGGGGGTAGCGTGAATGAGCAGTTCTTC. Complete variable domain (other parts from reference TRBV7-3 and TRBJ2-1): GAGVSQTPSNKVTEKGKYVELRCDPISGHTALYWYRQSLGQGPEFLIYFQGTGAADDSGLPNDRFFAVRPEGSVSTLKIQRTERGDSAVYLCASSRGGSVNEQFFGPGTRLTVL.

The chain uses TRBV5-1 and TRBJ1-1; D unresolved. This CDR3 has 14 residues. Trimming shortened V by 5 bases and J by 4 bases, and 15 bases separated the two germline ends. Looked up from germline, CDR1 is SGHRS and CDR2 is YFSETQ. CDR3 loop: CASRLLADITEAFF. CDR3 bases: TGCGCCAGCAGACTTCTGGCAGACATCACTGAAGCTTTCTTT.

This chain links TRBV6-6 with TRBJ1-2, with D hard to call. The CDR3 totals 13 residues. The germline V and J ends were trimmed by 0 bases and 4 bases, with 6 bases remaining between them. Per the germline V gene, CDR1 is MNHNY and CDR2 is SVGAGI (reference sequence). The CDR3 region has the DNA TGTGCCAGCAGTTACTCTCCATCCTATGGCTACACCTTC. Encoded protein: CASSYSPSYGYTF.

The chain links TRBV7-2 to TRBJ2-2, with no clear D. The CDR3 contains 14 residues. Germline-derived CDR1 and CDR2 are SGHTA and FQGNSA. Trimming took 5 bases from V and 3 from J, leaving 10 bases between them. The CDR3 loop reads CASSVIYDTGELFF. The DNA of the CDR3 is TGTGCCAGCAGCGTTATTTATGACACCGGGGAGCTGTTTTTT.

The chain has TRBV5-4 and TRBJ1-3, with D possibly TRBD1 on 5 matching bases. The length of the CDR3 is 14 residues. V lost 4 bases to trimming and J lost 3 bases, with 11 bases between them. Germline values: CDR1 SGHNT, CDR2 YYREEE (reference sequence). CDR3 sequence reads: CASSGGTVGNTIYF. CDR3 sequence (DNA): TGTGCCAGCAGCGGGGGGACGGTTGGAAACACCATATATTTT.

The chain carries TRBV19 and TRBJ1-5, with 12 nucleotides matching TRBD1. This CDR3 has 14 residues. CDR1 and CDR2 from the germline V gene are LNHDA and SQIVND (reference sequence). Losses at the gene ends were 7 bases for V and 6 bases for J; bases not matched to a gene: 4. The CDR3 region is CASMGQGASQPQHF. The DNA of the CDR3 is TGTGCCAGTATGGGACAGGGGGCGAGTCAGCCCCAGCATTTT.

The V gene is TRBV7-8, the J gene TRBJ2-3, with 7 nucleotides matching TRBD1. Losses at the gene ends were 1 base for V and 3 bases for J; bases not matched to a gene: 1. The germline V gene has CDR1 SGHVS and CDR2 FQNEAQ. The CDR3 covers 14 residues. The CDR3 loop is CASSLVRGTDTQYF. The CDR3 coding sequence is TGTGCCAGCAGCTTAGTCAGGGGGACAGATACGCAGTATTTT.

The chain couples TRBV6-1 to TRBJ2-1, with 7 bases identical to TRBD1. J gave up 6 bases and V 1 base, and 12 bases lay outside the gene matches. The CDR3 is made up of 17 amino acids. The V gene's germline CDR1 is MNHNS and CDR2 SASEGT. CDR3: CASSEDLQGTYGNEQFF. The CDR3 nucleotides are TGTGCCAGCAGTGAAGACCTACAGGGGACCTACGGCAATGAGCAGTTCTTC.

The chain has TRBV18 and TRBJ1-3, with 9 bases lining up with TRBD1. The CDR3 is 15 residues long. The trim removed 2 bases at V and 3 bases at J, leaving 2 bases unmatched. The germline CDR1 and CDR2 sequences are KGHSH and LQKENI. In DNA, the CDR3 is TGTGCCAGCTCACCAACAGGGGGCAGTGGAAACACCATATATTTT. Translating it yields CASSPTGGSGNTIYF.

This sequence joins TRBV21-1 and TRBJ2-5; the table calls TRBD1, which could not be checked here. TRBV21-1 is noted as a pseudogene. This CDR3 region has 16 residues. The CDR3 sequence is CASSKVSQGNQETQYF. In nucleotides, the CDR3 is TGTGCCAGCAGCAAGGTCAGCCAGGGCAACCAAGAGACCCAGTACTTC.

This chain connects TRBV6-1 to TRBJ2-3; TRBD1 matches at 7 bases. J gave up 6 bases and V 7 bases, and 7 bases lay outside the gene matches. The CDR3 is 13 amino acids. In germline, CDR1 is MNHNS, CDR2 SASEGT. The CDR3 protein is CASNRQGEDTQYF. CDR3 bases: TGTGCCAGCAACAGACAGGGAGAGGATACGCAGTATTTT.

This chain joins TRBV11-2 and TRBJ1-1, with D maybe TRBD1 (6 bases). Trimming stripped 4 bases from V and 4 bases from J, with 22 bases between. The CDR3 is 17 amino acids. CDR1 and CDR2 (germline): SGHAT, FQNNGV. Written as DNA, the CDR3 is TGTGCCAGCAGCTCTCTCCAGGGGAGAGGAGGTCTCACTGAAGCTTTCTTT. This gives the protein CASSSLQGRGGLTEAFF.

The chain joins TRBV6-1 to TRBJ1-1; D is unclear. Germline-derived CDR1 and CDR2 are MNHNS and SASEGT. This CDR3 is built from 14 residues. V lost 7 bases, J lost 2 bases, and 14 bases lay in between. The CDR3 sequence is CASITTGGNTEAFF. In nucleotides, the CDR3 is TGTGCCAGCATCACGACTGGAGGTAACACTGAAGCTTTCTTT.

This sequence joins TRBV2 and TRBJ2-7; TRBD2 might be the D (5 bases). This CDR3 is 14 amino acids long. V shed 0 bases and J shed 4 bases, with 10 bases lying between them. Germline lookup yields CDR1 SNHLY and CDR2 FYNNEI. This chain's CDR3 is CASSEAQLEYEQYF. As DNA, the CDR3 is TGTGCCAGCAGTGAAGCGCAACTAGAATACGAGCAGTACTTC.

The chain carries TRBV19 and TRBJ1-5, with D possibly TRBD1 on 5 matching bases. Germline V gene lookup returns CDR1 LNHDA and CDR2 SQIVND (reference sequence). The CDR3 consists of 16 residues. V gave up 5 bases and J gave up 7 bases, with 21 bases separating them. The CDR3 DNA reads TGTGCCAGTAGTGGGCAGGGTCCTATGGTAGTACAGCCCCAGCATTTT. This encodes CASSGQGPMVVQPQHF.

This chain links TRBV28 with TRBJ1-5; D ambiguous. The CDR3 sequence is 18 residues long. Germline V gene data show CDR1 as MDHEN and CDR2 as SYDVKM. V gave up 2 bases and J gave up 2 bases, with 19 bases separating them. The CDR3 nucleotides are TGTGCCAGCAGTTTAAACTTGGGGAGCGCCGTCGGCAATCAGCCCCAGCATTTT. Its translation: CASSLNLGSAVGNQPQHF.

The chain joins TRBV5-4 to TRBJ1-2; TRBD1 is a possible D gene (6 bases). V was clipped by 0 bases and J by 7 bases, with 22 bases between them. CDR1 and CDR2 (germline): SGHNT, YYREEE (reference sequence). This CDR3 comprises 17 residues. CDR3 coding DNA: TGTGCCAGCAGCTTGGAACAGGGACCAACTCTAACTATTGGCTACACCTTC. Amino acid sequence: CASSLEQGPTLTIGYTF.

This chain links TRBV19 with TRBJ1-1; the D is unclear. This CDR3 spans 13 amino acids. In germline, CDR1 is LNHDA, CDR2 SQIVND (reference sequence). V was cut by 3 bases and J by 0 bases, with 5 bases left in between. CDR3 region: CASSIQVNTEAFF. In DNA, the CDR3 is TGTGCCAGTAGTATTCAGGTGAACACTGAAGCTTTCTTT. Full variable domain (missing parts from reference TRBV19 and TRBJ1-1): DGGITQSPKYLFRKEGQNVTLSCEQNLNHDAMYWYRQDPGQGLRLIYYSQIVNDFQKGDIAEGYSVSREKKESFPLTVTSAQKNPTAFYLCASSIQVNTEAFFGQGTRLTVV.

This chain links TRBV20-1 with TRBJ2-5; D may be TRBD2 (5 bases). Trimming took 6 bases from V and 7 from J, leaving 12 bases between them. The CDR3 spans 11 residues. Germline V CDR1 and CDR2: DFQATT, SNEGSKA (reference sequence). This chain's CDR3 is CSANDYPTQYF. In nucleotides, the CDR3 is TGCAGTGCAAATGACTACCCGACCCAGTACTTC.

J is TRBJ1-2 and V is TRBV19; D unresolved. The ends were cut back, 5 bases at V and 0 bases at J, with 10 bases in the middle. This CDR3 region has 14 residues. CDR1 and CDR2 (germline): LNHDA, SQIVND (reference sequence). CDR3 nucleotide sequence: TGTGCCAGTAGTTCCCCGGGAACTAACTATGGCTACACCTTC. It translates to CASSSPGTNYGYTF.